This TCR beta chain was obtained from a study of T-cell reconstitution after alpha-beta-depleted transplantation in children. Overall study results and limits: Several patients had high TCRbeta diversity at day 60; it came from surviving recipient T cells and thymic progenitors. Roughly two months post-transplant, alpha-beta T cells reportedly originated from several hundred graft clones that had expanded. By one year post-transplant, T-cell counts and diversity largely arose from T cells that were newly produced.

This clonotype appeared many times. What it binds is unknown. Unique molecular identifiers were used to barcode this TCRbeta library. TCRdb re-analysed the PCR reads in MiXCR, keeping a single row per CDR3 protein. The data show fewer than 700,000 distinct CDR3 sequences, 10% to 15% seen once. Trimming shortened V by 7 bases and J by 6 bases, and 22 bases separated the two germline ends. CDR3 length: 15 amino acids. The chain employs TRBV12-3 or TRBV12-4 and TRBJ2-7; no definite D call. The receptor comes from a male patient aged 10-17 years who had a stem cell transplant for acute myeloid leukemia, so the T cells may come from the graft donor. This specimen consisted of PBMCs, mostly from graft donor cells, obtained 360 days after TCRalphabeta/CD19-depleted stem cell transplant. In DNA, the CDR3 is TGTGCCAGCACCTCCGGTTGGTCCCGGGTTCGCGAGCAGTACTTC. Its protein is CASTSGWSRVREQYF.